A single sample gave rise to the 23 T cell receptor beta chains below, sequenced in a study of CD4+ T cells in melanoma. Here immunoSEQ multiplex PCR was the method, and the copy in TCRdb shows in-frame clones only, minus some. The repertoire holds some 15,000 clones, with over 70% as singletons. Sequenced material: cells from a culture (not recorded whether cultured in vitro). All receptors come from a human donor with melanoma.

The chain employs TRBV30 and TRBJ2-7, with D unresolved. The V end lost 5 bases, the J end lost 0 bases, and 14 bases lay between the germline ends. The CDR3 spans 14 residues. CDR1 and CDR2 (germline): GTSNPN, SVGIG (reference sequence). The CDR3 protein is CAWSMTRASYEQYF. DNA of the CDR3: TGTGCCTGGTCCATGACCCGGGCCTCCTACGAGCAGTACTTC.

This clone was recorded a few times. The chain is built from TRBV6-1 and TRBJ2-7, with D perhaps TRBD2 (5 bases). Trimming removed 2 bases at V and 7 bases at J, with 21 bases between. Germline loops: CDR1 MNHNS, CDR2 SASEGT. CDR3 length: 16 residues. The DNA of the CDR3 is TGTGCCAGCAGTGAAAGTAATCGGGGTATTGTTCGGGAGCAGTACTTC. The encoded protein is CASSESNRGIVREQYF.

This CDR3 reads CASSEGQRRRQPQHF. The CDR3 DNA reads as TGTGCCAGCAGTGAAGGGCAGAGACGTAGGCAGCCCCAGCATTTT. The V call is TRBV2, the J call TRBJ1-5; D unclear. The CDR3 loop spans 15 amino acids. Trimming removed 1 base from V and 7 bases from J, with 14 bases in between. Germline loops: CDR1 SNHLY, CDR2 FYNNEI.

This sequence joins TRBV4-2 and TRBJ2-7; possible D gene TRBD2, 6 bases. V dropped 0 bases and J dropped 6 bases, with 18 bases sitting between them. The CDR3 loop spans 16 amino acids. Germline-derived CDR1 and CDR2 are LGHNA and YNFKEQ. This chain's CDR3 is CASSQDVAGRRFEQYF. CDR3 DNA: TGTGCCAGCAGCCAAGATGTTGCGGGACGGCGGTTCGAGCAGTACTTC.

The chain is built from TRBV19 and TRBJ2-7, with 8 bases fitting TRBD1. The CDR3 contains 15 residues. The germline gives CDR1 LNHDA, CDR2 SQIVND (reference sequence). The trim removed 4 bases at V and 5 bases at J, leaving 10 bases unmatched. CDR3 residues: CASSTIDRGFDEQYF. For the CDR3, the DNA is TGTGCCAGTAGTACTATCGACAGGGGATTTGACGAGCAGTACTTC.

There are a few counts of this clone. The gene calls are TRBV1 and TRBJ1-6. TRBV1 is termed a pseudogene. This CDR3 region has 14 residues. CDR3: CTSSQGDDDSPLHF. The CDR3, as DNA: TGCACCAGCAGCCAAGGGGACGACGATTCACCCCTCCACTTT.

This rearrangement joins TRBV9 to TRBJ1-2; TRBD1 is a possible D gene (5 bases). Germline loops: CDR1 SGDLS, CDR2 YYNGEE. Trimming took off 0 bases at V and 5 bases at J, with 20 bases between the two ends. This CDR3 is 17 amino acids long. The CDR3 DNA follows: TGTGCCAGCAGCGTAGAACCCGTGGGGAATTGGGGGTATGGCTACACCTTC. This gives the protein CASSVEPVGNWGYGYTF.

V and J are TRBV30 and TRBJ2-3; 10 nucleotides line up with TRBD2. The germline V gene has CDR1 GTSNPN and CDR2 SVGIG (reference sequence). This CDR3 is built from 15 residues. Trimming cost V 5 bases and J 1 base; bases outside gene matches: 6. The CDR3 here is CAWDHGTSGTDTQYF. The CDR3 coding sequence is TGTGCCTGGGACCACGGGACTAGCGGCACAGATACGCAGTATTTT.

The chain employs TRBV7-9 and TRBJ2-1, with TRBD2 as a possible D gene (6 bases). The CDR3 is 14 residues long. CDR1 is SEHNR, CDR2 FQNEAQ, per germline (reference sequence). Trimming shortened V by 1 base and J by 8 bases, and 12 bases separated the two germline ends. The CDR3 DNA is TGTGCCAGCAGCTTAGGTAGCGGTAAGGATGAGCAGTTCTTC. It encodes CASSLGSGKDEQFF.

This chain joins TRBV27 and TRBJ1-2, with D uncertain. CDR3 length equals 11 residues. V lost 2 bases and J 10 bases, leaving 8 bases between the germline ends. From germline, CDR1 is MNHEY and CDR2 SMNVEV (reference sequence). This chain's CDR3 is CASSLGGYYTF. CDR3 sequence (DNA): TGTGCCAGCAGTTTAGGAGGGTACTACACCTTC.

The chain has TRBV4-1 and TRBJ2-5; perhaps TRBD1 as D (6 bases). The CDR3 covers 19 residues. Germline CDR1 and CDR2: MGHRA and YSYEKL. Trimming took 5 bases from V and 4 from J, leaving 29 bases between them. CDR3 DNA sequence: TGCGCCAGCAGCGGAACCGGGACACCGATACATGGCCCAAGAGAGACCCAGTACTTC. As protein: CASSGTGTPIHGPRETQYF.

CDR3 in amino acids: CASRPAYRVYEQYF. Written as DNA, the CDR3 is TGCGCCAGCAGGCCCGCCTACCGGGTCTACGAGCAGTACTTC. The J gene is TRBJ2-7, the V gene TRBV5-1; the D is unclear. This CDR3 has 14 amino acids. Germline CDR1 SGHRS, CDR2 YFSETQ. Between the trimmed V and J ends, which lost 5 bases and 3 bases, there was a span of 15 bases. Full variable domain (rest looked up from reference TRBV5-1 and TRBJ2-7): KAGVTQTPRYLIKTRGQQVTLSCSPISGHRSVSWYQQTPGQGLQFLFEYFSETQRNKGNFPGRFSGRQFSNSRSEMNVSTLELGDSALYLCASRPAYRVYEQYFGPGTRLTVT.

CDR3 DNA: TGTGCCAGCAGGACGTTTAGGGGGGAGACCCAGTACTTC. Its protein product is CASRTFRGETQYF. The chain combines TRBV6-1 with TRBJ2-5; the D gene is possibly TRBD1 (6 bases). Trimming took 6 bases from V and 5 from J, leaving 13 bases between them. This CDR3 spans 13 amino acids. Germline V lookup: CDR1 MNHNS, CDR2 SASEGT.

The chain has TRBV2 and TRBJ2-2; weak D call: TRBD1 (6 bases). Trimming removed 6 bases at V and 2 bases at J, with 10 bases between. The CDR3 length is 14 residues. Looked up from germline, CDR1 is SNHLY and CDR2 is FYNNEI. The CDR3 here is CASRSRGNTGELFF. The DNA of the CDR3 is TGTGCCAGCAGGAGCAGGGGAAACACCGGGGAGCTGTTTTTT.

The rearrangement joins TRBV6-8 to TRBJ1-2, with D perhaps TRBD1 (5 bases). The CDR3 length is 17 residues. Deletions cut 7 bases from V and 2 bases from J, with 23 bases between. Germline loops: CDR1 MNHGY, CDR2 SAAAGT. In DNA, the CDR3 is TGTGCCAGCATTTCGACAGTGCCCGACCGATGCAACTATGGCTACACCTTC. This translates into CASISTVPDRCNYGYTF.

The chain recombines TRBV9 with TRBJ2-1, with D hard to call. The V gene lost 4 bases and the J gene lost 5 bases, with 16 bases spanning the gap. The CDR3 spans 15 residues. Germline-derived CDR1 and CDR2 are SGDLS and YYNGEE. CDR3 nucleotides: TGTGCCAGCAGCTCCCGGGTGAGCCCTGACAATGAGCAGTTCTTC. This gives the protein CASSSRVSPDNEQFF.

The CDR3 DNA reads TGTGCCAGCAGCCTCCTTCCTTTGCCCCAAGAGACCCAGTACTTC. Translated: CASSLLPLPQETQYF. The chain has TRBV7-2 and TRBJ2-5; D call uncertain. CDR3 length equals 15 residues. Germline assignment: CDR1 SGHTA and CDR2 FQGNSA. V was cut by 5 bases and J by 1 base, with 14 bases left in between.

V usage is TRBV7-9 and J usage is TRBJ2-7, with 8 bases lining up with TRBD2. V lost 5 bases, J lost 2 bases, and 11 bases stayed unmatched. The CDR3 contains 16 residues. CDR1 is SEHNR and CDR2 is FQNEAQ in the germline V gene (reference sequence). The CDR3 nucleotides are TGTGCCAGCAGCCTTTCGGGAGGGATTGGAACCTACGAGCAGTACTTC. Translating it yields CASSLSGGIGTYEQYF. The variable domain in full, with the rest retrieved from reference TRBV7-9 and TRBJ2-7, is DTGVSQNPRHKITKRGQNVTFRCDPISEHNRLYWYRQTLGQGPEFLTYFQNEAQLEKSRLLSDRFSAERPKGSFSTLEIQRTEQGDSAMYLCASSLSGGIGTYEQYFGPGTRLTVT.

The chain recombines TRBV10-2 with TRBJ1-1, with D uncertain. The CDR3 extends over 14 amino acids. V gave up 3 bases and J gave up 1 base, with 9 bases separating them. The germline CDR1 and CDR2 sequences are WSHSY and SAAADI. CDR3 in amino acids: CASSDPSGNTEAFF. CDR3 DNA: TGCGCCAGCAGTGACCCCTCAGGGAACACTGAAGCTTTCTTT.

The chain is built from TRBV18 and TRBJ2-2; no clear D gene. The CDR3 has 14 residues. Germline V gene data show CDR1 as KGHSH and CDR2 as LQKENI. V was trimmed by 6 bases and J by 5 bases, leaving 13 bases between them. The CDR3 nucleotides are TGTGCCAGCTCGCGAACTACCGTGACCGGGGAGCTGTTTTTT. This codes for CASSRTTVTGELFF.

The table lists this clone with a few counts. The V call is TRBV5-3, the J call TRBJ1-1; tentatively, D is TRBD1 (5 bases). TRBV5-3 is noted as an ORF with a role that remains uncertain. The CDR3 contains 17 residues. With 2 bases removed from V and 1 base from J, the gap between germline ends came to 18 bases. CDR3 bases: TGTGCCAGAAGCTTCCTCAACGGGGGGACGAGGAACACTGAAGCTTTCTTT. This gives the protein CARSFLNGGTRNTEAFF.

V usage is TRBV18 and J usage is TRBJ1-2; weak D call: TRBD1 (5 bases). The CDR3 extends over 16 amino acids. Germline V gene sequence: CDR1 KGHSH, CDR2 LQKENI. The germline V and J ends were trimmed by 0 bases and 1 base, with 12 bases remaining between them. The CDR3 DNA sequence: TGTGCCAGCTCACCACCGGGGCGCCAGGATAACTATGGCTACACCTTC. This translates into CASSPPGRQDNYGYTF.

This chain joins TRBV5-4 and TRBJ2-6, with TRBD1 identical over 7 bases. The CDR3 is made up of 18 amino acids. Per the germline V gene, CDR1 is SGHNT and CDR2 is YYREEE (reference sequence). The V gene end was trimmed by 2 bases and the J gene end by 0 bases; junction bases not matched to a gene: 8. CDR3 coding DNA: TGTGCCAGCAGCTTCGGAGGCAGGGGGATCTCTGGGGCCAACGTCCTGACTTTC. It encodes CASSFGGRGISGANVLTF.